What follows are 25 T cell receptor beta chains derived from one specimen sequenced in a study of T cells in Graves' hyperthyroidism and ophthalmopathy. RNA transcripts yielded amplified TCR beta CDR3 regions. HTBI primers were the set used in a first-round RT-PCR of the TCR CDR3. TCRdb reprocessed the multiplex PCR reads via MiXCR and lists one record per CDR3 protein. The profile shows a few hundred thousand distinct CDR3 sequences, roughly 18% of them singletons. Sequencing input: blood. These TCRs come from a man aged 18 to 29 with Graves' ophthalmopathy.

The chain is built from TRBV6-1 and TRBJ2-5; unclear D gene. Germline-derived CDR1 and CDR2 are MNHNS and SASEGT. This CDR3 has 9 amino acids. V dropped 10 bases and J dropped 5 bases, with 5 bases sitting between them. CDR3 bases: TGTGCCACCCGGGAGACCCAGTACTTC. Amino acids: CATRETQYF.

This clonotype has a handful of counts. This chain links TRBV5-1 with TRBJ2-2; D call uncertain. Germline values: CDR1 SGHRS, CDR2 YFSETQ. The CDR3 is made up of 16 amino acids. Trimming took off 0 bases at V and 2 bases at J, with 11 bases between the two ends. The CDR3 nucleotides are TGCGCCAGCAGCTTGGCCCCGGAAACAAACACCGGGGAGCTGTTTTTT. Translated: CASSLAPETNTGELFF.

This clonotype was counted between two and nine times. V usage is TRBV6-1 and J usage is TRBJ2-7; D may be TRBD1 or TRBD2 (5 bases each). This CDR3 is 15 amino acids long. Between the trimmed V and J ends, which lost 5 bases and 2 bases, there was a span of 16 bases. Germline loops: CDR1 MNHNS, CDR2 SASEGT. The CDR3 coding sequence is TGTGCCAGCAGTTTGGGTTTGGGGGAGCCCTACGAGCAGTACTTC. Encoded protein: CASSLGLGEPYEQYF.

This clonotype was counted ten times or more. The rearrangement links TRBV11-2 to TRBJ1-2; no definite D call. The germline V and J ends were trimmed by 5 bases and 2 bases, with 18 bases remaining between them. Germline CDR1 is SGHAT and CDR2 is FQNNGV. This CDR3 is built from 16 residues. The CDR3 region has the DNA TGTGCCAGCAGCCGAATCTCCGGGGATGCCAACTATGGCTACACCTTC. It codes for CASSRISGDANYGYTF. The whole variable domain, remainder taken from reference TRBV11-2 and TRBJ1-2, is EAGVAQSPRYKIIEKRQSVAFWCNPISGHATLYWYQQILGQGPKLLIQFQNNGVVDDSQLPKDRFSAERLKGVDSTLKIQPAKLEDSAVYLCASSRISGDANYGYTFGSGTRLTVV.

This clonotype appeared a few times. A read error may be the cause here, since a much bigger clone is one base away. The chain is built from TRBV20-1 and TRBJ1-2, with D possibly being TRBD1 (6 bases). This CDR3 is built from 14 residues. V lost 1 base to trimming and J lost 0 bases, with 9 bases between them. Germline values: CDR1 DFQATT, CDR2 SNEGSKA (reference sequence). CDR3 sequence (DNA): TGCAGTGCTAGAGTGGGGGGCCCTAACTATGGCTACACCTTC. It translates to CSARVGGPNYGYTF.

This clonotype was counted a few times. The chain combines TRBV20-1 with TRBJ2-4, with 7 bases that match TRBD1. Germline CDR1 DFQATT, CDR2 SNEGSKA (reference sequence). The CDR3 is 15 amino acids. Trimming removed 5 bases from V and 8 bases from J; junction bases left unmatched: 15. CDR3 DNA: TGCAGTGCTCAGAGGACAGGAGATCCCACGGACATTCAGTACTTC. Protein: CSAQRTGDPTDIQYF.

Concerning this clonotype: A much larger clone is a single base away; this may be a read error. The chain recombines TRBV28 with TRBJ2-7; D may be TRBD1 or TRBD2 (5 bases each). This CDR3 has 14 residues. V was cut by 5 bases and J by 3 bases, with 14 bases left in between. Germline V lookup: CDR1 MDHEN, CDR2 SYDVKM. In DNA form, the CDR3 reads TGTGCCAGCAGTGGGGGACGGACCCTCTACGAGCAGTACTTC. This encodes CASSGGRTLYEQYF.

The V call is TRBV7-2, the J call TRBJ2-7; TRBD2 matches 12 bases. V lost 1 base and J lost 5; bases outside the gene matches: 6. The CDR3 has 16 amino acids. Germline V CDR1 and CDR2: SGHTA, FQGNSA. The CDR3 nucleotides read TGTGCCAGCAGCTTAGGTCTAGCGGGGGGGCTCAACGAGCAGTACTTC. This encodes CASSLGLAGGLNEQYF.

This clonotype came up a few times. This chain links TRBV7-2 with TRBJ1-2; D not certain. This CDR3 spans 16 amino acids. The V and J ends lost 1 base and 0 bases respectively, with 12 bases between them. Germline assignment: CDR1 SGHTA and CDR2 FQGNSA. CDR3 residues: CASSLGTALANYGYTF. For the CDR3, the DNA is TGTGCCAGCAGCTTAGGTACCGCTTTAGCTAACTATGGCTACACCTTC.

The J gene is TRBJ2-1, the V gene TRBV7-9; 9 bases are a match to TRBD1. The CDR3 sequence is 12 residues long. Germline-derived CDR1 and CDR2 are SEHNR and FQNEAQ (reference sequence). J lost 8 bases, V lost 5 bases, and 1 base had no gene match. CDR3 in DNA: TGTGCCAGCAGCGGGACAGGGTATGAGCAGTTCTTC. Translated, it gives CASSGTGYEQFF.

This clonotype occurred a few times. The chain is built from TRBV12-3 or TRBV12-4 and TRBJ2-7; D gene uncertain. The CDR3 consists of 13 residues. Trimming removed 3 bases from V and 3 bases from J, with 9 bases in between. CDR3: CASSFSGLYEQYF. CDR3 coding DNA: TGTGCCAGCAGTTTCTCGGGCCTCTACGAGCAGTACTTC.

This clonotype appeared a few times. This chain connects TRBV19 to TRBJ2-1; D assignment may be TRBD1 or TRBD2 (5 bases each). Trimming removed 7 bases at V and 3 bases at J, with 16 bases between. The CDR3 has 15 amino acids. Germline V lookup: CDR1 LNHDA, CDR2 SQIVND (reference sequence). CDR3 sequence: CASTRDPNHYNEQFF. The CDR3 bases are TGTGCCAGTACCCGGGACCCAAACCACTACAATGAGCAGTTCTTC.

This clonotype was detected once. This sequence may be a read error, since a much larger clone differs from it by one base. The chain's CDR3 is CAGGWGEGPQHF. CDR3 bases: TGTGCCGGCGGGTGGGGGGAGGGGCCCCAGCATTTT. The gene calls are TRBV2 and TRBJ1-5; D is perhaps TRBD1 (5 bases). CDR1 is SNHLY, CDR2 FYNNEI, per germline. The germline V and J ends were trimmed by 11 bases and 9 bases, with 17 bases remaining between them. The CDR3 has 12 amino acids.

This chain uses TRBV19 with TRBJ1-1; the D gene is possibly TRBD1 (6 bases). Germline loops: CDR1 LNHDA, CDR2 SQIVND (reference sequence). The CDR3 loop spans 15 amino acids. Between the trimmed V and J ends, which lost 5 bases and 6 bases, there was a span of 19 bases. CDR3 protein: CASSPPPRTAAEAFF. The CDR3 coding sequence is TGTGCCAGTAGTCCACCCCCCCGGACAGCAGCTGAAGCTTTCTTT.

This clonotype was recorded many times. The chain joins TRBV20-1 to TRBJ1-1, with no clear D. V was cut by 7 bases and J by 2 bases, with 14 bases left in between. The CDR3 extends over 13 amino acids. Germline CDR1 and CDR2: DFQATT and SNEGSKA (reference sequence). The CDR3 DNA reads TGCAGTGTCGGTCGGCAGATTAACACTGAAGCTTTCTTT. Its translation is CSVGRQINTEAFF.

In the case of this clonotype: Since a much larger clone is just one base distant, this may be a read error. The rearrangement joins TRBV11-2 to TRBJ2-1; TRBD1 is a possible D gene (6 bases). CDR1 is SGHAT, CDR2 FQNNGV, per germline. The CDR3 length is 16 residues. CDR3 loop: CASSLVRYRAYNEQLF. CDR3 bases: TGTGCCAGCAGCTTAGTGCGATACAGGGCCTACAATGAGCAGCTCTTC.

This clonotype showed up just a few times. The rearrangement joins TRBV10-2 to TRBJ1-1, with TRBD1 matching over 7 bases. J gave up 6 bases and V 6 bases, and 4 bases lay outside the gene matches. CDR3 length equals 12 residues. From germline, CDR1 is WSHSY and CDR2 SAAADI. The CDR3 nucleotides read TGCGCCAGCAGAACCGGGACAGCTGAAGCTTTCTTT. Protein product: CASRTGTAEAFF.

Remarks on this clonotype: A read error is possible here, since a much larger clone lies one base away. This chain links TRBV3-1 with TRBJ1-6; maybe TRBD1 (6 bases). The CDR3 totals 15 residues. Looked up from germline, CDR1 is LGHDT and CDR2 is YNNKEL (reference sequence). The CDR3, as DNA: TGTGCCAGCAGCCAAAAGACAGGCTATAATTCACCCCCCCACTTT. This translates into CASSQKTGYNSPPHF.

The CDR3 DNA reads TGTGCCACCAGTGCGGGGTCCGGGACAGGGGAAGCTAACTATGGCTACACCTTC. Amino acid sequence: CATSAGSGTGEANYGYTF. This rearrangement joins TRBV24-1 to TRBJ1-2, with 10 bases aligning to TRBD1. This CDR3 has 18 amino acids. The trim removed 5 bases at V and 0 bases at J, leaving 11 bases unmatched. Germline CDR1 is KGHDR and CDR2 is SFDVKD.

The V and J genes are TRBV7-9 and TRBJ1-2; TRBD1 aligns across 11 bases. This CDR3 region has 16 residues. Germline CDR1 is SEHNR and CDR2 is FQNEAQ (reference sequence). J lost 6 bases, V lost 2 bases, and 8 bases had no gene match. The CDR3 region is CASSLRTGGAFNGYTF. Written as DNA, the CDR3 is TGTGCCAGCAGCTTAAGGACAGGGGGCGCTTTTAATGGCTACACCTTC.

The chain employs TRBV28 and TRBJ2-7; TRBD1 matches at 9 bases. Per germline, CDR1 MDHEN and CDR2 SYDVKM. J was trimmed by 1 base and V by 9 bases; bases with no gene match: 10. This CDR3 is built from 15 residues. CDR3 amino acids: CASGTAGTGSYEQYF. DNA of the CDR3: TGTGCCAGTGGTACGGCCGGGACAGGGTCCTACGAGCAGTACTTC.

The table lists this clonotype with many counts. The rearrangement uses TRBV6-1 and TRBJ1-1; TRBD1 agrees at 11 bases. The CDR3 runs 16 residues. V shed 6 bases and J 1 base; nucleotides not matched to a gene: 7. Germline CDR1 and CDR2: MNHNS and SASEGT. The chain's CDR3 is CASRPGQGAGNTEAFF. The CDR3 DNA reads TGTGCCAGCAGGCCCGGACAGGGGGCAGGGAACACTGAAGCTTTCTTT.

This chain uses TRBV7-9 with TRBJ1-5; no clear D gene. CDR3 length: 13 amino acids. V was shortened by 3 bases and J by 6 bases, with 9 bases between the two germline ends. Germline CDR1 SEHNR, CDR2 FQNEAQ (reference sequence). The CDR3 DNA reads as TGTGCCAGCAGCTTTGGTTACGGTCAGCCCCAGCATTTT. Translated: CASSFGYGQPQHF.

This clonotype has a handful of counts. The genes are TRBV19 and TRBJ2-5; a possible D gene is TRBD1 (6 bases). The V gene lost 4 bases and the J gene lost 4 bases, with 22 bases spanning the gap. There are 17 residues in the CDR3. The V gene's germline CDR1 is LNHDA and CDR2 SQIVND (reference sequence). CDR3: CASSKFRDTGRGETQYF. Here the CDR3 DNA reads TGTGCCAGTAGTAAATTCCGGGACACCGGACGGGGAGAGACCCAGTACTTC.

This clonotype was counted once. A much larger clonotype is one base distant, so this may be a read error. The rearrangement links TRBV4-1 to TRBJ2-7; D may correspond to TRBD1 or TRBD2 (6 bases each). Germline V gene sequence: CDR1 MGHRA, CDR2 YSYEKL. The CDR3 has 15 residues. V lost 3 bases and J lost 2, with 14 bases in between. The CDR3: CASSQSGGTTYEQYF. CDR3 nucleotide sequence: TGCGCCAGCAGCCAGTCCGGCGGGACAACCTACGAGCAGTACTTC.